Listed below are T cell receptor beta chains from one sample, sequenced in a study of cytomegalovirus exposure and HLA in healthy donors. Generated by immunoSEQ multiplex PCR, the TCRdb table keeps only in-frame clones and is missing some. Among 100,000 or so clones, 81% were seen once, and the ten largest hold about 1.5%. Sequenced material: PBMCs. The receptor source for this set is a middle-aged man in good health and CMV-seronegative. Both conserved end residues are part of each CDR3. Fields, in order: clone size, V gene, D gene, J gene, CDR3 DNA, CDR3 protein. A D gene is named only where the DNA matches it firmly. Clone size, where shown, is once, few, many, or a class for clones that have expanded.

>.|TRBV7-2|.|TRBJ1-1
TGTGCCAGCAGCTTGGGAGGTAGGACTGAAGCTTTCTTT
CASSLGGRTEAFF
>.|TRBV4-1|TRBD1|TRBJ2-2
TGCGCCAGCAGCCAAGGACAGGGCACGAACACCGGGGAGCTGTTTTTT
CASSQGQGTNTGELFF
>.|TRBV9|TRBD1|TRBJ1-1
TGTGCCAGCAGCGTGGAGACAGGGAAAAACACTGAAGCTTTCTTT
CASSVETGKNTEAFF
>.|TRBV19|.|TRBJ2-2
TGTGCCAGTAGTCCAGACCCCACTAGCTGGGAGCTGTTTTTT
CASSPDPTSWELFF
>few|TRBV18|TRBD1|TRBJ2-7
TGTGCCAGCTCACCAAATGGACAGGGGGACCACGAGCAGTACTTC
CASSPNGQGDHEQYF
>once|TRBV10-3|TRBD2|TRBJ2-3
TGTGCCATCAGTGCGACGGGACTAGCGGACGCCGCAGATACGCAGTATTTT
CAISATGLADAADTQYF
>.|TRBV7-8|TRBD1|TRBJ2-7
TGTGCCAGCAGCTTAGGGACAGGTTCCACCTACGAGCAGTACTTC
CASSLGTGSTYEQYF
>.|TRBV4-1|.|TRBJ1-6
TGCGCCAGCGGCCAAGAAGTGCTGGGGCTTAACTGGAATTCACCCCTCCACTTT
CASGQEVLGLNWNSPLHF
>.|TRBV6-6|.|TRBJ1-2
TGTGCCAGCAGCCGACAGGAGAACTATGGCTACACCTTC
CASSRQENYGYTF
>.|TRBV7-9|TRBD1|TRBJ2-3
TGTGCCAGCAGCGCGGGACAGGGACCTTTGGCAGATACGCAGTATTTT
CASSAGQGPLADTQYF
>once|TRBV19|.|TRBJ2-3
TGTGCCAGTAGTAAAAAAAGGCAGGTGGGCGTAGATACGCAGTATTTT
CASSKKRQVGVDTQYF
>.|TRBV5-6|TRBD1|TRBJ2-4
TGTGCCAGCAGCACCCGGACAGGGGGATCCGAGTACTTC
CASSTRTGGSEYF
>.|TRBV7-9|TRBD1|TRBJ2-7
TGTGCCAGCAGCTTAGGGCTAGGACAGGTTGTATTC
CASSLGLGQVVF
>.|TRBV7-6|.|TRBJ1-5
TGTGCCAGCGGTCAGGGGAGCAATCAGCCCCAGCATTTT
CASGQGSNQPQHF
>.|TRBV5-8|TRBD1|TRBJ1-6
TGTGCCAGCAGCTTGGTGTCAGGGGGCCGGAGCTCCTATAATTCACCCCTCCACTTT
CASSLVSGGRSSYNSPLHF
>.|TRBV27|.|TRBJ2-1
TGTGCCAGCAGTTTTTCGGGAAACAGAGTTAATGAGCAGTTCTTC
CASSFSGNRVNEQFF
>.|TRBV6-1|TRBD1|TRBJ1-3
TGTGCCAGCAGCCCGGACAGGGGGAGAAACACCATATATTTT
CASSPDRGRNTIYF
>.|TRBV6-1|.|TRBJ2-4
TGTGCCAGCAGTGAATGGGTCGCCCGGGGAAACATTCAGTACTTC
CASSEWVARGNIQYF
>.|TRBV15|.|TRBJ1-2
TGTGCCACCAGCGATTCGGGGTCTAACTATGGCTACACCTTC
CATSDSGSNYGYTF
>once|TRBV12-5|TRBD2|TRBJ2-5
TGTGCTAGTGGCGCTAGCGGGCAAGAGACCCAGTACTTC
CASGASGQETQYF